This TCR beta chain derives from a study of blood T cell repertoires in COVID-19. In the original analysis: Reference gene primer amplification gave estimated nucleated cell counts. Clones were sequenced by immunoSEQ multiplex PCR, and TCRdb holds only the in-frame ones, with some missing. That table is the source of V, J and clone size, and D and trimming were worked out from the DNA. The data show fewer than 350,000 clones, approximately 89% seen once. The age range of participants was about 18 to 90 years, with residence in about two dozen US areas. Exposed enrollees encountered a COVID-19 case at some point within 2 weeks before study entry. V lost 0 bases, J lost 1 base, and 17 bases lay in between. Germline CDR1 and CDR2: KGHDR and SFDVKD. The CDR3 is 18 residues long.

The clonotype was recovered from a man aged 35-49 years who had been exposed to COVID-19. Sequencing used PBMCs or T cells enriched from blood (not recorded which). The rearrangement uses TRBV24-1 and TRBJ2-5; tentatively, D is TRBD2 (6 bases). The CDR3 region has the DNA TGTGCCACCAGTGATTTGGAGGGCGGGATGAGTTCCCAAGAGACCCAGTACTTC. As protein: CATSDLEGGMSSQETQYF.